In this sample, the clone carrying this TCR beta chain turned up many times. The antigen is unknown. The sample originates from a study of CD8 T cells in ankylosing spondylitis. Study-level results: Relatively scarce in peripheral blood, disease-linked clones were CD8+. Apparently characteristic of ankylosing spondylitis blood was a TCR beta motif (fewer than 10 highly homologous variants). Clones linked to disease were reported to show significant enrichment in matched ankylosing spondylitis synovial fluid. Prior literature has documented some motif variants in synovial fluid and blood from reactive arthritis.

Quantitative 5'-RACE with molecular barcodes produced the TCR beta libraries. MiXCR, applied by TCRdb to the 5' RACE reads, yields one record per CDR3 protein. The top ten hold around 14% of the sample, which has 200,000 to 250,000 distinct CDR3 sequences, 7% to 8% seen once. Germline CDR1 SGDLS, CDR2 YYNGEE. This CDR3 has 17 amino acids. The V gene lost 3 bases and the J gene lost 2 bases, with 19 bases spanning the gap. The TCR sequence derives from a male donor with ankylosing spondylitis. The J gene is TRBJ2-3, the V gene TRBV9; TRBD1 is a possible D gene (5 bases). The specimen was blood, either unsorted or a sorted T cell fraction (not recorded which). This chain's CDR3 is CASSDQAQESVTDTQYF. The CDR3 DNA follows: TGTGCCAGCAGCGATCAAGCACAGGAATCCGTCACAGATACGCAGTATTTT.